This T cell receptor beta chain was captured in a study of neurological immune-mediated disorders. Study-wide results and caveats: No CDR3 amino acid sequences recurred among expanded clones across subjects, suggesting private repertoires in all groups.

5'RACE employing 10-nucleotide random UMIs yielded the cDNA. TCRdb used MiXCR to reprocess the 5' RACE reads, holding one entry per CDR3 protein. Of tens of thousands of distinct CDR3 sequences in the sample, roughly a sixth were seen once. This clonotype has a count of ten or more. Its cognate antigen is unknown. After removal of 0 bases from V and 8 bases from J, the junction contained 7 bases not matched to a gene. CDR3 length equals 16 residues. Germline loops: CDR1 SGHTA, CDR2 FQGNSA. Sequencing was carried out using PBMCs. The sequence came from a woman between 40 and 50 years old in good health. The chain carries TRBV7-2 and TRBJ2-1; the match to TRBD2 covers 10 bases. The CDR3 DNA is TGTGCCAGCAGCTTAGCAGTGAGCGGGGGGGCCTATGAGCAGTTCTTC. It codes for CASSLAVSGGAYEQFF.